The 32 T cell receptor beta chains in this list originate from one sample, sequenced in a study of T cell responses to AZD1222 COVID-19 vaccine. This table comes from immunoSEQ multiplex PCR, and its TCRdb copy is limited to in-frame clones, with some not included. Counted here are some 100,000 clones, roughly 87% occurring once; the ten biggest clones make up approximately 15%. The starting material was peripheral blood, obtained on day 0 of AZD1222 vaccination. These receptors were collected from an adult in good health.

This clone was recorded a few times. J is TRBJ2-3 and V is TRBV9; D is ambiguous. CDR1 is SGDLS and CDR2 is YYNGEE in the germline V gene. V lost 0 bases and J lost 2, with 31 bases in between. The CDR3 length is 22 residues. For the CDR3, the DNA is TGTGCCAGCAGCGTAGCTTTTATCCTTTCAGTCGTGACCAGACTTTACACAGATACGCAGTATTTT. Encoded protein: CASSVAFILSVVTRLYTDTQYF.

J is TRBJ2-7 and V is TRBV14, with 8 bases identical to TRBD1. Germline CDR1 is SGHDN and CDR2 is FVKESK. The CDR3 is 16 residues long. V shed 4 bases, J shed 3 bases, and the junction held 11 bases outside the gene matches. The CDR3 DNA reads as TGTGCCAGCAGCCGGTCGCCAGGACAGGGTGGCTACGAGCAGTACTTC. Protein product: CASSRSPGQGGYEQYF. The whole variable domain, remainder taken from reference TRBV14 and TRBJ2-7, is EAGVTQFPSHSVIEKGQTVTLRCDPISGHDNLYWYRRVMGKEIKFLLHFVKESKQDESGMPNNRFLAERTGGTYSTLKVQPAELEDSGVYFCASSRSPGQGGYEQYFGPGTRLTVT.

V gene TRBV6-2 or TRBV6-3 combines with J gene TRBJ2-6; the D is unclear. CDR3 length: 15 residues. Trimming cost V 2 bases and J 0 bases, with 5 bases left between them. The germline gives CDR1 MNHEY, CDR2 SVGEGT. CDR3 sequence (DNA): TGTGCCAGCAGTTACGATAGCTCTGGGGCCAACGTCCTGACTTTC. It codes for CASSYDSSGANVLTF.

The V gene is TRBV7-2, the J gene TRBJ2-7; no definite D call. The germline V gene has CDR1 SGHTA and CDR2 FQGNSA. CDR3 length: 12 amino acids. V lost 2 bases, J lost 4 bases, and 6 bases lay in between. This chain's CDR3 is CASSLLKYEQYF. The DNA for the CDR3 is TGTGCCAGCAGCTTATTGAAGTACGAGCAGTACTTC.

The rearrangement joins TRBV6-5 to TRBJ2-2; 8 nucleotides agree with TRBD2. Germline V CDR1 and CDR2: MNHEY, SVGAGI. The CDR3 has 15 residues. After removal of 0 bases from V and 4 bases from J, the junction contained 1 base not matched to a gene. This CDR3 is CASSYSAGGTGELFF. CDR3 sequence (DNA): TGTGCCAGCAGTTACTCGGCGGGAGGCACCGGGGAGCTGTTTTTT.

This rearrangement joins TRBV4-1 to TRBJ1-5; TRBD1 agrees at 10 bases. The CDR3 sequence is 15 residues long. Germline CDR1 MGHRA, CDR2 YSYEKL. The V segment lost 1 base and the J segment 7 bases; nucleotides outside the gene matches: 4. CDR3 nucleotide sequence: TGCGCCAGCAGCCAAGGACAGGGGGCGAGCCAGCCCCAGCATTTT. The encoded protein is CASSQGQGASQPQHF.

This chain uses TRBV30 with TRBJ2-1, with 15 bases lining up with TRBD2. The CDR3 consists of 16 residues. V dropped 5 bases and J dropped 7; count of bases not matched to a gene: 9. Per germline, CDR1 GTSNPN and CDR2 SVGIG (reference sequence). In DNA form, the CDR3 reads TGTGCCTGGGGCCCGAGGACTAGCGGGAGGGGGAATGAGCAGTTCTTC. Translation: CAWGPRTSGRGNEQFF.

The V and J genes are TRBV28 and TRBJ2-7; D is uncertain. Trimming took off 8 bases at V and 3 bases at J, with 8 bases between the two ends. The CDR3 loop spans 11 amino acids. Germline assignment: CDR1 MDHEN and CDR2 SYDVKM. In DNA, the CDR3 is TGTGCCAGCGGACCGTACTACGAGCAGTACTTC. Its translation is CASGPYYEQYF.

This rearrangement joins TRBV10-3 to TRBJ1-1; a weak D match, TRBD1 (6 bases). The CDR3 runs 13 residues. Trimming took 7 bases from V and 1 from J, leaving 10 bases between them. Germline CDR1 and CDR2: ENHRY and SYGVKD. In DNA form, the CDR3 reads TGTGCCATCAATCAGGGGAGGAACACTGAAGCTTTCTTT. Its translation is CAINQGRNTEAFF.

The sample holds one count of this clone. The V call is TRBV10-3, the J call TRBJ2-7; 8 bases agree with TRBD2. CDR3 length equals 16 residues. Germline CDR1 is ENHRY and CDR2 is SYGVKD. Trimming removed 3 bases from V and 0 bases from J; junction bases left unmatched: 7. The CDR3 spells CAISEQLAVSSYEQYF. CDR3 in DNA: TGTGCCATCAGTGAACAACTAGCGGTGAGCTCCTACGAGCAGTACTTC.

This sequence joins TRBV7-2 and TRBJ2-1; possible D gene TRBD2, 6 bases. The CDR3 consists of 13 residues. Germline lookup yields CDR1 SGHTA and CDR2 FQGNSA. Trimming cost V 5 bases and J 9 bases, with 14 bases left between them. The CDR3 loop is CASSQRVRIEQFF. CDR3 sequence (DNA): TGTGCCAGCAGCCAGCGGGTGCGCATTGAGCAGTTCTTC.

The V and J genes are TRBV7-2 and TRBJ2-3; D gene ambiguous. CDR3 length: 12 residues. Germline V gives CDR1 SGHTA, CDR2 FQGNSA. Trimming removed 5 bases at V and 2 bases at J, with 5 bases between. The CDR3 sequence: CASSPFTDTQYF. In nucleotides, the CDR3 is TGTGCCAGCAGCCCCTTCACAGATACGCAGTATTTT.

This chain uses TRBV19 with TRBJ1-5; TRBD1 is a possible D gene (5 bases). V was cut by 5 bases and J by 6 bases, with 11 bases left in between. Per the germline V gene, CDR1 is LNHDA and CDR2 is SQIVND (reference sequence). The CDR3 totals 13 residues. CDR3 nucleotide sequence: TGTGCCAGTAGTCAGGGTGTTCGTCAGCCCCAGCATTTT. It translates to CASSQGVRQPQHF.

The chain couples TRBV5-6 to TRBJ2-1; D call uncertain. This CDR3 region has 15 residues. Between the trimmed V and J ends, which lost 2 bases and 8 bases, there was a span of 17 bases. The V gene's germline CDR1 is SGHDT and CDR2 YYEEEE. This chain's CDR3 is CASSFYGPIAYEQFF. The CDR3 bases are TGTGCCAGCAGCTTCTATGGACCGATAGCCTATGAGCAGTTCTTC. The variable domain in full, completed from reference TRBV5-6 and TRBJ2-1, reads DAGVTQSPTHLIKTRGQQVTLRCSPKSGHDTVSWYQQALGQGPQFIFQYYEEEERQRGNFPDRFSGHQFPNYSSELNVNALLLGDSALYLCASSFYGPIAYEQFFGPGTRLTVL.

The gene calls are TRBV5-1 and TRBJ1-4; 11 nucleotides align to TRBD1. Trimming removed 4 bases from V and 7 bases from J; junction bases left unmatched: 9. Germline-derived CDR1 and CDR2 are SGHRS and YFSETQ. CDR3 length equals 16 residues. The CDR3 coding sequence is TGCGCCAGCAGCCCCGGGACAGGGGGTGTCGGTGAAAAACTGTTTTTT. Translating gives CASSPGTGGVGEKLFF. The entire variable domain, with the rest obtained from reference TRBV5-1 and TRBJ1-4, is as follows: KAGVTQTPRYLIKTRGQQVTLSCSPISGHRSVSWYQQTPGQGLQFLFEYFSETQRNKGNFPGRFSGRQFSNSRSEMNVSTLELGDSALYLCASSPGTGGVGEKLFFGSGTQLSVL.

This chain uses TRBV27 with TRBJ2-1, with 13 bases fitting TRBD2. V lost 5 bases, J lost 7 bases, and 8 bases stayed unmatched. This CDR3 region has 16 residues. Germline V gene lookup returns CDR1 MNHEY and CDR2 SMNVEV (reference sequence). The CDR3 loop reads CASSKGLAGRGNEQFF. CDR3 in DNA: TGTGCCAGCAGTAAGGGACTAGCGGGAAGGGGGAATGAGCAGTTCTTC.

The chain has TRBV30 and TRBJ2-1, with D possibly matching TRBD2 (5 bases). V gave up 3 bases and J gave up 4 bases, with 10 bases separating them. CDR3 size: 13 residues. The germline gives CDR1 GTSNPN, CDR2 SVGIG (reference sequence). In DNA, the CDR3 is TGTGCCTGGAGGGCAGGCGGGTACAATGAGCAGTTCTTC. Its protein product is CAWRAGGYNEQFF. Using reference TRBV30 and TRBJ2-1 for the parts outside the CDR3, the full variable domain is SQTIHQWPATLVQPVGSPLSLECTVEGTSNPNLYWYRQAAGRGLQLLFYSVGIGQISSEVPQNLSASRPQDRQFILSSKKLLLSDSGFYLCAWRAGGYNEQFFGPGTRLTVL.

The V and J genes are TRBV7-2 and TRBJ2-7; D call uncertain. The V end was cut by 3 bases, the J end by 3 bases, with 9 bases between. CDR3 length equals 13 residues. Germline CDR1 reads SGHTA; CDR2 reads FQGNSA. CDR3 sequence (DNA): TGTGCCAGCAGCTTTTGGAGCCGCTACGAGCAGTACTTC. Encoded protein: CASSFWSRYEQYF.

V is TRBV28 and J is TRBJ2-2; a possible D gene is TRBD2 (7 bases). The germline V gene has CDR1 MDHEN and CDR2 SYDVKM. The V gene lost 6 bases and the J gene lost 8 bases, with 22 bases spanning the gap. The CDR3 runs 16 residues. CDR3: CASSPRGAPSMGELFF. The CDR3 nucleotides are TGTGCCAGCAGCCCTCGGGGGGCCCCTTCGATGGGGGAGCTGTTTTTT.

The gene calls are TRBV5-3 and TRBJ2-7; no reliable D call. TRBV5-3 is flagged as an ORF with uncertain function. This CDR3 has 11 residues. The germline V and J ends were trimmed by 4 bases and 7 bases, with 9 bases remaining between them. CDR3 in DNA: TGTGCCAGAAGCCTGAGACGTGAGCAGTACTTC. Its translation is CARSLRREQYF.

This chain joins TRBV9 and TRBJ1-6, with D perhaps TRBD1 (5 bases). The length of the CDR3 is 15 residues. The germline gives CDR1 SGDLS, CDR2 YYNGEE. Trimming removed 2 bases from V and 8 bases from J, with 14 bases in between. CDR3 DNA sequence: TGTGCCAGCAGCGTCCGCATCGGGGCCCATTCACCCCTCCACTTT. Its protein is CASSVRIGAHSPLHF.

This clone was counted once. CDR3 in amino acids: CASNEGSGRALDPGELFF. For the CDR3, the DNA is TGTGCCAGCAACGAAGGTAGCGGGAGGGCCCTAGATCCCGGGGAGCTGTTTTTT. The chain uses TRBV21-1 and TRBJ2-2; the table assigns TRBD2, which was not confirmed against the DNA. TRBV21-1 is deemed a pseudogene. The CDR3 covers 18 residues.

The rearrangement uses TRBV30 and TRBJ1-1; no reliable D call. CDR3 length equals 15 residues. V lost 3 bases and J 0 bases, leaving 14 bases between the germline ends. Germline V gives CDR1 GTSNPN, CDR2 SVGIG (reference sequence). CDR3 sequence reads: CAWSPHTTVNTEAFF. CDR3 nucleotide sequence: TGTGCCTGGAGCCCCCATACGACCGTGAACACTGAAGCTTTCTTT.

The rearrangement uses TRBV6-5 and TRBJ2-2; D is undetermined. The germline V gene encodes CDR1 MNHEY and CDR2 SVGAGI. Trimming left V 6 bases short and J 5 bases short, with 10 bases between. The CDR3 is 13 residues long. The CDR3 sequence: CASRTTGTGELFF. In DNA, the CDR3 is TGTGCCAGCAGGACGACCGGGACCGGGGAGCTGTTTTTT.

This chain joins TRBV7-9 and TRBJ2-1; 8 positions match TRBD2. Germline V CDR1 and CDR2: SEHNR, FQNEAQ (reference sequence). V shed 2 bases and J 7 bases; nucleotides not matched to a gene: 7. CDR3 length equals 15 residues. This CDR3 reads CASSLRSGSGNEQFF. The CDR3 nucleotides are TGTGCCAGCAGCTTAAGGAGCGGGAGTGGGAATGAGCAGTTCTTC.

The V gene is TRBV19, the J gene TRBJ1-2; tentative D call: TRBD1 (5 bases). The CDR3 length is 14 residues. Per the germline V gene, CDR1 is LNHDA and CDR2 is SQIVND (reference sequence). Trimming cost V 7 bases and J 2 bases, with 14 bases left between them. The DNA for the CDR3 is TGTGCCAGTACTCGCCCTGGGACCAACTATGGCTACACCTTC. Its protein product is CASTRPGTNYGYTF.

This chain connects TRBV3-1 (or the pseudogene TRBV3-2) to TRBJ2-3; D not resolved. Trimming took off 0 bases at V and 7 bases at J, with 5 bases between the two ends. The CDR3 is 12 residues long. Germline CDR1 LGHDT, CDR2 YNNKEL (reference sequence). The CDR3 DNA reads TGTGCCAGCAGCCAAGACGTTAATACGCAGTATTTT. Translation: CASSQDVNTQYF.

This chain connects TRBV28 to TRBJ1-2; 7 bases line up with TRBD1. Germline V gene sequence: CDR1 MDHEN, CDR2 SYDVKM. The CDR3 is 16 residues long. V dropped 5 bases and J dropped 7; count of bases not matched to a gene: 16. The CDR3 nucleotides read TGTGCCAGCAGTCCCCCCGGGGAGGGGGCGCGAAGTGGCTACACCTTC. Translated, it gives CASSPPGEGARSGYTF.

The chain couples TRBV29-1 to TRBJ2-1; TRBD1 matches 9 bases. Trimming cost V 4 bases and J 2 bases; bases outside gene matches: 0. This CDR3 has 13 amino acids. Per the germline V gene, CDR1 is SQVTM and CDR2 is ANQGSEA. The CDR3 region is CSVGDRAYNEQFF. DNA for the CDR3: TGCAGCGTTGGGGACAGGGCCTACAATGAGCAGTTCTTC.

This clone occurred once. The DNA for the CDR3 is TGTGCCAGTAGTCCAGGGTTGAGGACAGATACGCAGTATTTT. Translating it yields CASSPGLRTDTQYF. This chain connects TRBV19 to TRBJ2-3; tentative D call: TRBD1 (5 bases). There are 14 residues in the CDR3. V was cut by 5 bases and J by 3 bases, with 12 bases left in between. Germline values: CDR1 LNHDA, CDR2 SQIVND (reference sequence).

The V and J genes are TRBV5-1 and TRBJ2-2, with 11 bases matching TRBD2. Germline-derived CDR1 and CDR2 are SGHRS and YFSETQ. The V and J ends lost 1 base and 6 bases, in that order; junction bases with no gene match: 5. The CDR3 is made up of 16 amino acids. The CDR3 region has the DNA TGCGCCAGCAGCTTGACTAGCGGGAGAAGGGCCGGGGAGCTGTTTTTT. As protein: CASSLTSGRRAGELFF.

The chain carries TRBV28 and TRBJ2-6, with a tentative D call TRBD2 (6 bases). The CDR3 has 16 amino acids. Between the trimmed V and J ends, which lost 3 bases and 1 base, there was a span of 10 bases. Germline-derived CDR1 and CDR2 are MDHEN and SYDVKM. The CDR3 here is CASSLGGISGANVLTF. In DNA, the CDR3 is TGTGCCAGCAGTTTGGGCGGGATTTCTGGGGCCAACGTCCTGACTTTC.